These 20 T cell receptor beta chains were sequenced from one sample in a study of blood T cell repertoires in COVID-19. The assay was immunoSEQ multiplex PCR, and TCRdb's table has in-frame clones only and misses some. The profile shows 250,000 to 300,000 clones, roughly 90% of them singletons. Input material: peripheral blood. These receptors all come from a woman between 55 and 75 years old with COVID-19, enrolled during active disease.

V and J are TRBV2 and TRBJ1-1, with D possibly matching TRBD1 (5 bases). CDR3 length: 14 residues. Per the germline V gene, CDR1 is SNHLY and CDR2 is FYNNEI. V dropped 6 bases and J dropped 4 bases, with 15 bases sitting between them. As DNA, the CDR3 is TGTGCCAGCAGCAGGGAGGAGTTCGGCACTGAAGCTTTCTTT. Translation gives CASSREEFGTEAFF.

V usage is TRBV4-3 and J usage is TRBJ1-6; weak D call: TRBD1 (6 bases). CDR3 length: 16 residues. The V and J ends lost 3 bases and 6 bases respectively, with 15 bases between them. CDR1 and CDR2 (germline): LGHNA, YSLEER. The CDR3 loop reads CASSHKGHLGNSPLHF. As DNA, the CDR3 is TGCGCCAGCAGCCATAAGGGACACTTGGGTAATTCACCCCTCCACTTT.

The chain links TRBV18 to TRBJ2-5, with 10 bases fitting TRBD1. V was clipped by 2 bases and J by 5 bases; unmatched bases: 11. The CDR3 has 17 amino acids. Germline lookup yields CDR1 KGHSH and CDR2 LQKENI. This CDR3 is CASSPFLDRGSQETQYF. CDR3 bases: TGTGCCAGCTCACCATTTCTGGACAGGGGGAGTCAGGAGACCCAGTACTTC.

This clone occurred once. The CDR3 DNA follows: TGCGCCAGCAGCCCGGGACAGGGGGCAGATACGCAGTATTTT. Its protein product is CASSPGQGADTQYF. The rearrangement joins TRBV5-1 to TRBJ2-3; 11 bases are shared with TRBD1. Germline V gene lookup returns CDR1 SGHRS and CDR2 YFSETQ. With V trimmed by 4 bases and J by 4 bases, 2 bases remained unmatched. The length of the CDR3 is 14 residues.

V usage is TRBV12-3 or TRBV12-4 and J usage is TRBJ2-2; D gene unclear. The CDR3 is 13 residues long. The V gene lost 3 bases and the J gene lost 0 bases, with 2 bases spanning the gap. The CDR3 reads CASSFANTGELFF. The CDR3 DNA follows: TGTGCCAGCAGTTTCGCGAACACCGGGGAGCTGTTTTTT.

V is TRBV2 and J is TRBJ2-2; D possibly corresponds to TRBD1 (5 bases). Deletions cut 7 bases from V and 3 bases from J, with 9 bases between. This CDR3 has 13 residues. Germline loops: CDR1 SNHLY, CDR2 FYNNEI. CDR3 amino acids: CASTSGYTGELFF. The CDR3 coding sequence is TGTGCCAGCACCTCAGGGTACACCGGGGAGCTGTTTTTT.

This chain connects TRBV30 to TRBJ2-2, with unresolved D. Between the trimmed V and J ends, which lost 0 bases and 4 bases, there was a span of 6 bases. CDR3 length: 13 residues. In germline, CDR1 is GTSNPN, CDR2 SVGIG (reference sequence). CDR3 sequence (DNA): TGTGCCTGGAGTGTACAAGTCACCGGGGAGCTGTTTTTT. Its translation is CAWSVQVTGELFF.

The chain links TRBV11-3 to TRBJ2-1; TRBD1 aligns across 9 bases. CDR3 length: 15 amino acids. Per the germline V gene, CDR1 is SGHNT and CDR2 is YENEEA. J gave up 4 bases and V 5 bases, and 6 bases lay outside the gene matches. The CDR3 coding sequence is TGTGCCAGCAGCCATAGACAGGGGGTATACAATGAGCAGTTCTTC. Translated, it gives CASSHRQGVYNEQFF.

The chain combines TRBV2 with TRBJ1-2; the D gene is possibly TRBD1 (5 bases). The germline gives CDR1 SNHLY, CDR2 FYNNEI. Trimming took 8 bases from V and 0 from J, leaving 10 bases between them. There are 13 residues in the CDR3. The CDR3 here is CASHGGSNYGYTF. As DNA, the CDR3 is TGTGCCAGCCACGGGGGGTCTAACTATGGCTACACCTTC.

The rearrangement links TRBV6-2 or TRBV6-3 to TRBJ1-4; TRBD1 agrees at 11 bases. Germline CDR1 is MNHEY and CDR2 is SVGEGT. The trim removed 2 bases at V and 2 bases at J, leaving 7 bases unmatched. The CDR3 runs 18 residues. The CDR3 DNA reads TGTGCCAGCAGTTACGGGACAGGGGGGATCGGGACTAATGAAAAACTGTTTTTT. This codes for CASSYGTGGIGTNEKLFF.

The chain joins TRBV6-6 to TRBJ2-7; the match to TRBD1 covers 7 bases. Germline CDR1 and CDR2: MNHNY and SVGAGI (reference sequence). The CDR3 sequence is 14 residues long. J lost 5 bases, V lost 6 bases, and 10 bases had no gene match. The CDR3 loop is CASRDRASIHEQYF. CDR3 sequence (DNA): TGTGCCAGCAGAGACAGGGCAAGTATTCACGAGCAGTACTTC.

The CDR3 protein is CASSVDLASTDTQYF. In DNA, the CDR3 is TGTGCCAGCAGCGTAGACCTAGCCTCCACAGATACGCAGTATTTT. The J gene is TRBJ2-3, the V gene TRBV9; possible D gene TRBD2, 5 bases. The CDR3 length is 15 residues. The germline V gene encodes CDR1 SGDLS and CDR2 YYNGEE. Trimming removed 0 bases at V and 2 bases at J, with 10 bases between.

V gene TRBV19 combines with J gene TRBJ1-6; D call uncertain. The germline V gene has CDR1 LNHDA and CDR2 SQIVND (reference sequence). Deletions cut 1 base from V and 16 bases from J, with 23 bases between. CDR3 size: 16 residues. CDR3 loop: CASSIVGGLRDSALHF. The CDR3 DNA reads TGTGCCAGTAGTATAGTTGGAGGTTTAAGGGATTCGGCGCTCCACTTT. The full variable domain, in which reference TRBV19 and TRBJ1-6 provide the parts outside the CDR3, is DGGITQSPKYLFRKEGQNVTLSCEQNLNHDAMYWYRQDPGQGLRLIYYSQIVNDFQKGDIAEGYSVSREKKESFPLTVTSAQKNPTAFYLCASSIVGGLRDSALHFGNGTRLTVT.

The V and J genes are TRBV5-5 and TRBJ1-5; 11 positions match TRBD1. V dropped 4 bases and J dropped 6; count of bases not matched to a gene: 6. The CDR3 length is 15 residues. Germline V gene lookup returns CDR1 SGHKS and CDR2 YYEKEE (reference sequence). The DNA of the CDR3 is TGTGCCAGCAGCCGGACAGGGGGCGAGAGTCAGCCCCAGCATTTT. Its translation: CASSRTGGESQPQHF.

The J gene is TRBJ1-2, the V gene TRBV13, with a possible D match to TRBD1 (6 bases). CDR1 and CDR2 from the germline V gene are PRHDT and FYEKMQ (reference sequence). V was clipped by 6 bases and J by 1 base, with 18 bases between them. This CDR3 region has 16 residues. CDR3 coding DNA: TGTGCCAGCAGTTTGGGACCCGGACAGATTAACTATGGCTACACCTTC. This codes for CASSLGPGQINYGYTF.

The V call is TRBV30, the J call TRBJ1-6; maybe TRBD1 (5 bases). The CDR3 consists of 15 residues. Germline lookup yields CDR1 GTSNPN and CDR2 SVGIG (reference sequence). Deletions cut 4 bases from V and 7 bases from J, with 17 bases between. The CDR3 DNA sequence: TGTGCCTGGAATCCAGGGCGAAACCAAAATTCACCCCTCCACTTT. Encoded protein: CAWNPGRNQNSPLHF.

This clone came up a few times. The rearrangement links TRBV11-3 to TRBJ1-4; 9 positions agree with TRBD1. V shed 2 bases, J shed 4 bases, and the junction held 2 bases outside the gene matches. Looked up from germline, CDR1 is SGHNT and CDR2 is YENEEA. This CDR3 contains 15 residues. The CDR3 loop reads CASSLWGQGNEKLFF. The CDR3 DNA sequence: TGTGCCAGCAGCTTATGGGGACAGGGTAATGAAAAACTGTTTTTT.

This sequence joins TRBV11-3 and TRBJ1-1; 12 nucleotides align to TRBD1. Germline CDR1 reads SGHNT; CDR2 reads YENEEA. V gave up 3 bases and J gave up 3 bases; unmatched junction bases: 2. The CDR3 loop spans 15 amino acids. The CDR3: CASSLGQGADTEAFF. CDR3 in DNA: TGTGCCAGCAGCTTGGGACAGGGGGCCGACACTGAAGCTTTCTTT.

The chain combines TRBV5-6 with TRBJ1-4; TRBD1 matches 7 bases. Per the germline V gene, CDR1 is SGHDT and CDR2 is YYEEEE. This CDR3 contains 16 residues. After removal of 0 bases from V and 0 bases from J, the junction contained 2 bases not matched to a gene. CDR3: CASSLDRGATNEKLFF. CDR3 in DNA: TGTGCCAGCAGCTTGGACAGGGGTGCAACTAATGAAAAACTGTTTTTT.

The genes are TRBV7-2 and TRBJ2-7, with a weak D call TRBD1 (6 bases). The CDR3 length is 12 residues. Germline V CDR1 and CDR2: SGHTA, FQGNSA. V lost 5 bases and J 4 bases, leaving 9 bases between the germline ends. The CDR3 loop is CASSRTEYEQYF. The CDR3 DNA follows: TGTGCCAGCAGCCGGACAGAATACGAGCAGTACTTC. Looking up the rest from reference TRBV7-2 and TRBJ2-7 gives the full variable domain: GAGVSQSPSNKVTEKGKDVELRCDPISGHTALYWYRQSLGQGLEFLIYFQGNSAPDKSGLPSDRFSAERTGGSVSTLTIQRTQQEDSAVYLCASSRTEYEQYFGPGTRLTVT.